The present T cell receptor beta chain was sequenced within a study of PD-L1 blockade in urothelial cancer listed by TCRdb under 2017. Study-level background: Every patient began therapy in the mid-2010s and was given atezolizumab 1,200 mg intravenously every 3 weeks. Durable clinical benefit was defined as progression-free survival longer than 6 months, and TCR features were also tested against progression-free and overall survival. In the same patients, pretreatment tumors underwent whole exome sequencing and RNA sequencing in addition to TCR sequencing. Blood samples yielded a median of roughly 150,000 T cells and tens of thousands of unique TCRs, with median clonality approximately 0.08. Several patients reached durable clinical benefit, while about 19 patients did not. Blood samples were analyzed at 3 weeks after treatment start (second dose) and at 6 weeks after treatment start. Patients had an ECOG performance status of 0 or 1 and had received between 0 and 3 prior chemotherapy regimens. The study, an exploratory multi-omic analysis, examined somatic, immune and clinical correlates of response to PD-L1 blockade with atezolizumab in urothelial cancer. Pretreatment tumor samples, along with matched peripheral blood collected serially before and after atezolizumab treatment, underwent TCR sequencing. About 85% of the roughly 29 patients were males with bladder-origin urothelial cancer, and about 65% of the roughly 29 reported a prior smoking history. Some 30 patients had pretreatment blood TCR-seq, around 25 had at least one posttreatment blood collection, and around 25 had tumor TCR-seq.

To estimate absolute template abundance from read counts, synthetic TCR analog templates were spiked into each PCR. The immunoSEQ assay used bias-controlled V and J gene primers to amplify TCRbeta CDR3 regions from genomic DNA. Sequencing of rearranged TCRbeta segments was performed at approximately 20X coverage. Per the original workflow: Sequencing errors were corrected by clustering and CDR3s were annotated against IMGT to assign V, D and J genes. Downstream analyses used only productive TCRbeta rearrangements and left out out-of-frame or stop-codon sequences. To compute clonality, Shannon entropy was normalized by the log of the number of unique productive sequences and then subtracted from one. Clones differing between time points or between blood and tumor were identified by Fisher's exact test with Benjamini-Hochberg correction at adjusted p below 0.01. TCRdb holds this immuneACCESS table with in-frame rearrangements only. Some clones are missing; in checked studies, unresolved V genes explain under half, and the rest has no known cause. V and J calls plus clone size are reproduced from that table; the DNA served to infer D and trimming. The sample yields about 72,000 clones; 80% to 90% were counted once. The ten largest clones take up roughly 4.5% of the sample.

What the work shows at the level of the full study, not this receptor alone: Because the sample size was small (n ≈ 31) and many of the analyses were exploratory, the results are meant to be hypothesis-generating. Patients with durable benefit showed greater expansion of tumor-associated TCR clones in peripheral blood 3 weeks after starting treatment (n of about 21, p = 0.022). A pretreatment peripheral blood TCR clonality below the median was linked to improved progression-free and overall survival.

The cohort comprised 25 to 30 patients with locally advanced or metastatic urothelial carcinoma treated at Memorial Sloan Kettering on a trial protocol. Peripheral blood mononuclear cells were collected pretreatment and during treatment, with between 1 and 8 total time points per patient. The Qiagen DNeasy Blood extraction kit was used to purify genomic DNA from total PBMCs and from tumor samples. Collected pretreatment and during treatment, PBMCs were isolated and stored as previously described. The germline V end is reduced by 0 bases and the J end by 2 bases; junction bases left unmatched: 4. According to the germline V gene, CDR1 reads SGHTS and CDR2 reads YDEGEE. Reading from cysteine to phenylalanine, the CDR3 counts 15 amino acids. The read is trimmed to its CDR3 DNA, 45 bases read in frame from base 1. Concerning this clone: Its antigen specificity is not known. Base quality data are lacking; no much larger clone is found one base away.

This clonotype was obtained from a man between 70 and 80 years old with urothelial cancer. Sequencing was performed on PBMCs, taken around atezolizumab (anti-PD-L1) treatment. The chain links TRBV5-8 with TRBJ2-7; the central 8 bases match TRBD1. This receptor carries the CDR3 CASSLVGQVPYEQYF. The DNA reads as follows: TGTGCCAGCAGCTTGGTGGGACAGGTCCCCTACGAGCAGTACTTC.